A single sample gave rise to the 31 T cell receptor beta chains below, sequenced in a study of control samples from healthy donors and cancer patients. TCRdb keeps only in-frame clones here, not all; method: immunoSEQ multiplex PCR. The sample holds 150,000 to 200,000 clones, roughly 90% seen once. The specimen was blood. These receptors were obtained from a woman in her forties or fifties in good health.

V usage is TRBV30 and J usage is TRBJ2-7; TRBD2 is a possible D gene (7 bases). CDR1 GTSNPN and CDR2 SVGIG come from the germline V gene (reference sequence). CDR3 length: 14 residues. The V and J ends lost 0 bases and 6 bases respectively, with 15 bases between them. Written as DNA, the CDR3 is TGTGCCTGGAGTGTACAGGGCGGGAGTCTCGAGCAGTACTTC. Residues: CAWSVQGGSLEQYF.

This clone was detected a few times. The sample contains more than one DNA sequence encoding this CDR3. The chain has TRBV7-9 and TRBJ2-3, with D unclear. Trimming removed 6 bases at V and 3 bases at J, with 13 bases between. Germline CDR1 reads SEHNR; CDR2 reads FQNEAQ (reference sequence). This CDR3 spans 14 amino acids. The CDR3 DNA reads as TGTGCCAGCAGTTTCCTCCTCGAGACAGATACGCAGTATTTT. As protein: CASSFLLETDTQYF.

Here the CDR3 reads CATSRVRERLPTDTQYF. The CDR3 nucleotides read TGTGCCACCAGCAGAGTGCGGGAGCGACTTCCCACAGATACGCAGTATTTT. The V and J genes are TRBV15 and TRBJ2-3, with 7 bases fitting TRBD2. Trimming took 1 base from V and 2 from J; bases not matched to a gene: 9. Germline V gene data show CDR1 as LNHNV and CDR2 as YYDKDF (reference sequence). This CDR3 is built from 17 residues.

The chain links TRBV7-9 to TRBJ2-7; 7 nucleotides match TRBD1. The CDR3 is 13 residues long. With V trimmed by 4 bases and J by 6 bases, 6 bases remained unmatched. The germline gives CDR1 SEHNR, CDR2 FQNEAQ (reference sequence). The CDR3 DNA sequence: TGTGCCAGCAGCTACAGCAGGGGGAGCGAGCAGTACTTC. This encodes CASSYSRGSEQYF.

V gene TRBV5-1 combines with J gene TRBJ2-1; the D is unclear. V lost 3 bases to trimming and J lost 10 bases, with 29 bases between them. Germline CDR1 SGHRS, CDR2 YFSETQ. The CDR3 totals 18 residues. The CDR3 region has the DNA TGCGCCAGCAGCTCTGCCACCACCAGCATGGTAGTCGCTGGGGAGCAGTTCTTC. Amino acid sequence: CASSSATTSMVVAGEQFF.

V and J are TRBV3-1 (or the pseudogene TRBV3-2) and TRBJ2-7, with D unresolved. CDR1 and CDR2 (germline): LGHDT, YNNKEL (reference sequence). V lost 3 bases and J 2 bases, leaving 14 bases between the germline ends. This CDR3 spans 15 amino acids. CDR3 DNA sequence: TGTGCCAGCAGCCAGGCCCCCCTAGAGGCCTACGAGCAGTACTTC. Protein sequence: CASSQAPLEAYEQYF.

CDR3 nucleotides: TGCGCCAGCAGCGTAGCGGGGGATAACACCGGGGAGCTGTTTTTT. Translated, it gives CASSVAGDNTGELFF. The chain combines TRBV5-1 with TRBJ2-2, with 9 nucleotides matching TRBD2. The trim removed 4 bases at V and 2 bases at J, leaving 3 bases unmatched. Germline V gene lookup returns CDR1 SGHRS and CDR2 YFSETQ. The CDR3 spans 15 residues.

J is TRBJ1-1 and V is TRBV28; 9 nucleotides align to TRBD1. After removal of 5 bases from V and 5 bases from J, the junction contained 21 bases not matched to a gene. CDR3 size: 19 residues. CDR1 is MDHEN, CDR2 SYDVKM, per germline. The DNA for the CDR3 is TGTGCCAGCAGTCCTACTTTCACTCGGGACAGGGTGAGCTGGACTGAAGCTTTCTTT. It specifies CASSPTFTRDRVSWTEAFF.

The chain employs TRBV7-2 and TRBJ2-2; 11 positions agree with TRBD2. Germline-derived CDR1 and CDR2 are SGHTA and FQGNSA. Trimming took 2 bases from V and 4 from J; bases not matched to a gene: 0. This CDR3 region has 15 residues. In DNA, the CDR3 is TGTGCCAGCAGCTTACTAGCGGGGGGCACCGGGGAGCTGTTTTTT. Its translation is CASSLLAGGTGELFF.

Notes on this clone: The sample holds other DNA sequences that translate to the same CDR3. The chain is built from TRBV5-1 and TRBJ2-7; D might be TRBD2 (6 bases). V lost 4 bases to trimming and J lost 4 bases, with 9 bases between them. Germline CDR1 and CDR2: SGHRS and YFSETQ. This CDR3 spans 12 amino acids. CDR3 sequence (DNA): TGCGCCAGCAGCGTGGAGGGATACGAGCAGTACTTC. Protein sequence: CASSVEGYEQYF.

The chain is built from TRBV9 and TRBJ1-5; D remains unclear. Germline-derived CDR1 and CDR2 are SGDLS and YYNGEE. The CDR3 covers 15 residues. The germline V and J ends were trimmed by 0 bases and 3 bases, with 10 bases remaining between them. The CDR3 region is CASSVEGKFNQPQHF. CDR3 nucleotide sequence: TGTGCCAGCAGCGTAGAAGGCAAATTCAATCAGCCCCAGCATTTT. The full variable domain, with the rest looked up from reference TRBV9 and TRBJ1-5, is DSGVTQTPKHLITATGQRVTLRCSPRSGDLSVYWYQQSLDQGLQFLIQYYNGEERAKGNILERFSAQQFPDLHSELNLSSLELGDSALYFCASSVEGKFNQPQHFGDGTRLSIL.

This clone has more than one count but fewer than ten. The CDR3 sequence: CAWALGNTDTQYF. The CDR3 nucleotides are TGTGCCTGGGCCTTGGGAAACACAGATACGCAGTATTTT. V is TRBV30 and J is TRBJ2-3, with D unresolved. Germline V lookup: CDR1 GTSNPN, CDR2 SVGIG (reference sequence). CDR3 length: 13 amino acids. V was shortened by 5 bases and J by 2 bases, with 11 bases between the two germline ends.

This rearrangement joins TRBV7-3 to TRBJ2-1, with TRBD2 matching 8 bases. This CDR3 has 13 amino acids. Germline V gives CDR1 SGHTA, CDR2 FQGTGA. V was pared by 8 bases and J by 7 bases, with 7 bases of the junction left unmatched. The CDR3: CASAGTSMNEQFF. In DNA form, the CDR3 reads TGTGCCAGCGCCGGGACTAGTATGAATGAGCAGTTCTTC.

The chain links TRBV7-2 to TRBJ1-1; TRBD1 matches 7 bases. The CDR3 covers 14 residues. Trimming took 0 bases from V and 5 from J; bases not matched to a gene: 3. CDR1 and CDR2 from the germline V gene are SGHTA and FQGNSA. CDR3 sequence (DNA): TGTGCCAGCAGCTTAGCGACAGGGTGGACTGAAGCTTTCTTT. Residues: CASSLATGWTEAFF.

The CDR3 nucleotides read TGTGCCAGCAGCTTGACTCCAACAGGCCTAAGTCCCCAGCATTTT. Translating it yields CASSLTPTGLSPQHF. The chain couples TRBV5-4 to TRBJ1-5, with a weak D call TRBD1 (5 bases). The CDR3 length is 15 residues. Trimming removed 1 base from V and 10 bases from J, with 18 bases in between. The germline V gene has CDR1 SGHNT and CDR2 YYREEE (reference sequence).

The rearrangement joins TRBV3-1 (or the pseudogene TRBV3-2) to TRBJ2-3, with D hard to call. This CDR3 comprises 16 residues. V was trimmed by 7 bases and J by 0 bases, leaving 17 bases between them. The germline gives CDR1 LGHDT, CDR2 YNNKEL (reference sequence). The CDR3: CASISFFIPSTDTQYF. CDR3 DNA sequence: TGTGCCAGCATATCCTTTTTCATCCCTAGCACAGATACGCAGTATTTT.

The chain uses TRBV5-1 and TRBJ2-3; D is undetermined. Germline V gene data show CDR1 as SGHRS and CDR2 as YFSETQ. The CDR3 spans 15 residues. Trimming removed 4 bases at V and 4 bases at J, with 16 bases between. The CDR3 region has the DNA TGCGCCAGCAGCCCCAGAGTCAATACAGCAGATACGCAGTATTTT. This sequence encodes CASSPRVNTADTQYF.

The chain carries TRBV5-6 and TRBJ1-3; 7 bases match TRBD1. Germline CDR1 SGHDT, CDR2 YYEEEE. This CDR3 is 16 amino acids long. Unmatched junction bases numbered 14, after V lost 4 bases and J lost 7 bases. Here the CDR3 DNA reads TGTGCCAGCAGCGTGTTCGGACAGGCTCCATCTAACACCATATATTTT. It specifies CASSVFGQAPSNTIYF.

This chain links TRBV19 with TRBJ1-5, with 10 nucleotides matching TRBD1. The CDR3 runs 17 residues. The ends lost 4 bases at V and 7 bases at J; junction bases unmatched: 13. From germline, CDR1 is LNHDA and CDR2 SQIVND (reference sequence). The CDR3 loop reads CASSTTRDRGHEQPQHF. The CDR3 region has the DNA TGTGCCAGTAGTACAACCCGAGACAGGGGGCATGAACAGCCCCAGCATTTT.

The rearrangement links TRBV18 to TRBJ1-1; D gene unclear. V was clipped by 2 bases and J by 0 bases, with 10 bases between them. The CDR3 is 15 residues long. The germline V gene has CDR1 KGHSH and CDR2 LQKENI. CDR3 residues: CASSPSSEMNTEAFF. The CDR3 DNA is TGTGCCAGCTCACCATCCTCAGAGATGAACACTGAAGCTTTCTTT.

V is TRBV5-5 and J is TRBJ2-4; D is unclear. Germline CDR1 SGHKS, CDR2 YYEKEE (reference sequence). The CDR3 spans 12 residues. Trimming stripped 0 bases from V and 7 bases from J, with 5 bases between. CDR3 coding DNA: TGTGCCAGCAGCTTGGATCGGAACATTCAGTACTTC. It specifies CASSLDRNIQYF.

In this sample, this clone turned up once. CDR3 coding DNA: TGTGCCAGTAGCCGGGGACACACCTTCACCGGGGAGCTGTTTTTT. This translates into CASSRGHTFTGELFF. This rearrangement joins TRBV19 to TRBJ2-2; D is possibly TRBD1 (6 bases). The germline V and J ends were trimmed by 6 bases and 4 bases, with 15 bases remaining between them. The length of the CDR3 is 15 residues. CDR1 and CDR2 from the germline V gene are LNHDA and SQIVND (reference sequence).

The J gene is TRBJ2-5, the V gene TRBV5-4; 10 bases line up with TRBD2. CDR3 length: 16 amino acids. Trimming removed 3 bases from V and 5 bases from J; junction bases left unmatched: 10. Germline V CDR1 and CDR2: SGHNT, YYREEE (reference sequence). CDR3 sequence reads: CASSSLAGRTGETQYF. The CDR3 nucleotides are TGTGCCAGCAGCTCACTAGCGGGGAGGACCGGGGAGACCCAGTACTTC. Supplemented by reference TRBV5-4 and TRBJ2-5, the full variable domain reads ETGVTQSPTHLIKTRGQQVTLRCSSQSGHNTVSWYQQALGQGPQFIFQYYREEENGRGNFPPRFSGLQFPNYSSELNVNALELDDSALYLCASSSLAGRTGETQYFGPGTRLLVL.

The chain recombines TRBV19 with TRBJ2-3; D is possibly TRBD1 or TRBD2 (5 bases each). The germline V and J ends were trimmed by 3 bases and 11 bases, with 18 bases remaining between them. The CDR3 loop spans 14 amino acids. Germline V gene lookup returns CDR1 LNHDA and CDR2 SQIVND (reference sequence). Here the CDR3 DNA reads TGTGCCAGTAGTATGGGGGTCCAAAGGCCGGGGCAGTATTTT. As protein: CASSMGVQRPGQYF.

V gene TRBV19 combines with J gene TRBJ1-1, with no clear D. Trimming took 3 bases from V and 1 from J, leaving 6 bases between them. The CDR3 sequence is 13 residues long. Germline V gene data show CDR1 as LNHDA and CDR2 as SQIVND (reference sequence). CDR3 DNA: TGTGCCAGTAGTATTAGCAGGAACACTGAAGCTTTCTTT. This sequence encodes CASSISRNTEAFF.

The genes are TRBV7-2 and TRBJ1-1, with D possibly being TRBD1 (6 bases). CDR3 length equals 13 residues. Germline V gene sequence: CDR1 SGHTA, CDR2 FQGNSA. V was clipped by 5 bases and J by 3 bases, with 10 bases between them. CDR3 DNA: TGTGCCAGCAGCCCCGGACAGTACACTGAAGCTTTCTTT. Its translation is CASSPGQYTEAFF.

The rearrangement joins TRBV29-1 to TRBJ2-2, with D hard to call. The CDR3 has 13 residues. Trimming took off 4 bases at V and 4 bases at J, with 10 bases between the two ends. The germline gives CDR1 SQVTM, CDR2 ANQGSEA. Here the CDR3 reads CSVGLPSTGELFF. The CDR3 region has the DNA TGCAGCGTTGGGCTACCCAGCACCGGGGAGCTGTTTTTT.

This chain links TRBV13 with TRBJ1-3; weak D call: TRBD1 (5 bases). From germline, CDR1 is PRHDT and CDR2 FYEKMQ (reference sequence). V was trimmed by 4 bases and J by 2 bases, leaving 15 bases between them. The CDR3 sequence is 16 residues long. This CDR3 reads CASSSPMGRAGNTIYF. CDR3 bases: TGTGCCAGCAGCTCACCAATGGGCAGGGCTGGAAACACCATATATTTT. The variable domain in full, completed from reference TRBV13 and TRBJ1-3, reads AAGVIQSPRHLIKEKRETATLKCYPIPRHDTVYWYQQGPGQDPQFLISFYEKMQSDKGSIPDRFSAQQFSDYHSELNMSSLELGDSALYFCASSSPMGRAGNTIYFGEGSWLTVV.

The chain combines TRBV24-1 with TRBJ2-3, with D unresolved. The CDR3 totals 13 residues. Germline CDR1 KGHDR, CDR2 SFDVKD. Trimming removed 5 bases from V and 4 bases from J, with 9 bases in between. CDR3 in amino acids: CATSARRADTQYF. The CDR3 DNA follows: TGTGCCACCAGTGCAAGGCGTGCAGATACGCAGTATTTT.

The V call is TRBV7-3, the J call TRBJ1-1, with 8 positions matching TRBD1. Germline CDR1 is SGHTA and CDR2 is FQGTGA. J was trimmed by 6 bases and V by 5 bases; bases with no gene match: 11. This CDR3 region has 15 residues. DNA of the CDR3: TGTGCCAGCAGCCCCGGACAGGGAGTTAGCCCTGAAGCTTTCTTT. It encodes CASSPGQGVSPEAFF.

The chain combines TRBV7-2 with TRBJ1-4; D perhaps matches TRBD1 (6 bases). The CDR3 has 15 amino acids. From germline, CDR1 is SGHTA and CDR2 FQGNSA. Trimming cost V 7 bases and J 8 bases, with 20 bases left between them. The CDR3 spells CASTFRGARGEKLFF. CDR3 nucleotide sequence: TGTGCCAGCACTTTCCGGGGGGCAAGGGGGGAAAAACTGTTTTTT.